This T cell receptor beta chain derives from a study of beta chain features in type 1 diabetes. Whole-study findings and limits: The naive, central memory and Treg TCRB repertoires of patients appeared to be more similar to one another than those of healthy donors. Across all four CD4+ subsets, people with type 1 diabetes showed modestly shorter TCRB CDR3s.

The sequenced template was cDNA made from the entire isolated RNA. Some clones are missing from TCRdb's copy, which holds only in-frame ones; the method was immunoSEQ multiplex PCR. The table lists about 650,000 clones, 9.5% to 15% of them singletons, with over 0.1% in the top ten. The sample holds a few counts of this clone. Its antigen is unknown. J was trimmed by 6 bases and V by 4 bases; bases with no gene match: 10. This CDR3 has 15 amino acids. Germline V gene lookup returns CDR1 SGDLS and CDR2 YYNGEE. The sequence derives from a man aged 25-40 years with type 1 diabetes. V usage is TRBV9 and J usage is TRBJ2-1, with TRBD2 identical over 7 bases. Sequenced material: naive CD4+ T cells from blood. DNA of the CDR3: TGTGCCAGCAGCCCAGCCGGGACTAACCCCAATGAGCAGTTCTTC. Residues: CASSPAGTNPNEQFF. Full variable domain (missing parts from reference TRBV9 and TRBJ2-1): DSGVTQTPKHLITATGQRVTLRCSPRSGDLSVYWYQQSLDQGLQFLIQYYNGEERAKGNILERFSAQQFPDLHSELNLSSLELGDSALYFCASSPAGTNPNEQFFGPGTRLTVL.